The 8 T cell receptor beta chains reported below all come from one sample, sequenced in a study of blood T cell repertoires in COVID-19. Assay: immunoSEQ multiplex PCR; the TCRdb copy retains only in-frame clones and omits some. This table holds tens of thousands of clones, under 90% found once. Sequencing used peripheral blood. The receptor set was obtained from a man in his fifties or sixties with acute or convalescent COVID-19.

The chain couples TRBV27 to TRBJ2-2; 10 bases fit TRBD1. V was clipped by 6 bases and J by 6 bases; unmatched bases: 13. The CDR3 loop spans 17 amino acids. Germline-derived CDR1 and CDR2 are MNHEY and SMNVEV (reference sequence). CDR3 in DNA: TGTGCCAGCAGCCAAGACAGGGGGCCACCCTTCGCCGGGGAGCTGTTTTTT. Its protein product is CASSQDRGPPFAGELFF.

The rearrangement links TRBV19 to TRBJ2-2, with TRBD1 matching over 8 bases. The CDR3 sequence is 14 residues long. Germline CDR1 LNHDA, CDR2 SQIVND (reference sequence). V was pared by 8 bases and J by 2 bases, with 4 bases of the junction left unmatched. DNA of the CDR3: TGTGCCAGTTGGGACAGGATAAACACCGGGGAGCTGTTTTTT. Translation: CASWDRINTGELFF. Full variable domain (rest looked up from reference TRBV19 and TRBJ2-2): DGGITQSPKYLFRKEGQNVTLSCEQNLNHDAMYWYRQDPGQGLRLIYYSQIVNDFQKGDIAEGYSVSREKKESFPLTVTSAQKNPTAFYLCASWDRINTGELFFGEGSRLTVL.

The rearrangement uses TRBV30 and TRBJ1-2; the match to TRBD1 covers 9 bases. The germline V gene has CDR1 GTSNPN and CDR2 SVGIG (reference sequence). The CDR3 is made up of 13 amino acids. V lost 3 bases, J lost 8 bases, and 7 bases stayed unmatched. The CDR3 loop reads CAWSRQGVNGYTF. CDR3 in DNA: TGTGCCTGGAGCCGACAGGGGGTCAACGGCTACACCTTC. Variable domain in full (rest from reference TRBV30 and TRBJ1-2): SQTIHQWPATLVQPVGSPLSLECTVEGTSNPNLYWYRQAAGRGLQLLFYSVGIGQISSEVPQNLSASRPQDRQFILSSKKLLLSDSGFYLCAWSRQGVNGYTFGSGTRLTVV.

This clone was counted a single time. CDR3 nucleotide sequence: TGTGCCAGCAGTCAAACGGGAGGCAACACTGAAGCTTTCTTT. Translating it yields CASSQTGGNTEAFF. This sequence joins TRBV27 and TRBJ1-1; D unclear. V lost 5 bases to trimming and J lost 2 bases, with 12 bases between them. This CDR3 region has 14 residues. Germline-derived CDR1 and CDR2 are MNHEY and SMNVEV (reference sequence).

This clone was seen just once. The chain carries TRBV30 and TRBJ1-2, with TRBD1 identical over 7 bases. Trimming at V came to 7 bases and at J to 3 bases, leaving 11 bases not matched to a gene. CDR1 is GTSNPN, CDR2 SVGIG, per germline (reference sequence). This CDR3 is built from 14 residues. CDR3 coding DNA: TGTGCCTCTTATGGCAAACAGGGGTACTATGGCTACACCTTC. Encoded protein: CASYGKQGYYGYTF.

This clone was seen once. This chain connects TRBV27 to TRBJ1-5, with 8 bases identical to TRBD1. Germline assignment: CDR1 MNHEY and CDR2 SMNVEV (reference sequence). The CDR3 contains 14 residues. Trimming removed 6 bases from V and 2 bases from J; junction bases left unmatched: 3. The CDR3 nucleotides are TGTGCCAGCAGCCAGGGGGCAGGCAATCAGCCCCAGCATTTT. Translating gives CASSQGAGNQPQHF.

CDR3 amino acids: CASSGIGQKNEKLFF. CDR3 nucleotide sequence: TGTGCCAGCAGCGGAATAGGACAGAAAAATGAAAAACTGTTTTTT. The chain employs TRBV9 and TRBJ1-4; TRBD1 might be the D (6 bases). Germline lookup yields CDR1 SGDLS and CDR2 YYNGEE. CDR3 length: 15 residues. Trimming pared 3 bases from V and 5 bases from J, leaving 14 bases between.

The chain is built from TRBV10-2 and TRBJ2-5, with 7 bases lining up with TRBD1. V lost 10 bases, J lost 0 bases, and 11 bases stayed unmatched. Germline V gives CDR1 WSHSY, CDR2 SAAADI. The CDR3 contains 15 residues. The CDR3: CATLDLTGNQETQYF. As DNA, the CDR3 is TGCGCCACCCTCGACCTGACAGGGAACCAAGAGACCCAGTACTTC.